This T cell receptor (beta chain) was recorded in a study of blood T cell repertoires in COVID-19. At the level of the study: Acute and convalescent COVID-19 samples came from the United States, Italy and Spain.

As handled by the study authors: Amplification with reference gene primers provided the estimates of nucleated cell counts. Data came from immunoSEQ multiplex PCR; TCRdb stores just in-frame clones and leaves some out. The DNA gave D and trimming, while V, J and clone size come from that table. The top ten hold roughly 13% of the sample, which has around 76,000 clones, 65% to 85% seen once. The germline gives CDR1 LGHNA, CDR2 YNFKEQ. V lost 0 bases and J lost 3, with 6 bases in between. The CDR3 spans 14 residues. The sample was peripheral blood. This clonotype was sampled from a man aged 50 or older with COVID-19, enrolled during active disease. The chain employs TRBV4-2 and TRBJ2-1; D is unresolved. CDR3 loop: CASSQDRGYNEQFF. CDR3 bases: TGTGCCAGCAGCCAAGATCGCGGCTACAATGAGCAGTTCTTC.